What follows describes a single T cell receptor beta chain. Its antigen is undetermined. The V and J ends lost 3 bases and 3 bases respectively, with 10 bases between them. The CDR3 totals 14 residues. Germline assignment: CDR1 LNHDA and CDR2 SQIVND (reference sequence). This record belongs to a study of identical twins. The study, taken as a whole, reports: Researchers reported excess low generation probability among twin-shared out-of-frame alpha sequences. Excess sharing between twins was weaker in beta out-of-frame sequences.

TCRdb reprocessed the 5' RACE reads via MiXCR and lists one record per CDR3 protein. The sample records 750,000 to 950,000 distinct CDR3 sequences, more than 9% being singletons. This same sample was also part of a study on yellow fever vaccine responses in identical twins.

The origin of this receptor is a woman aged 18-30 years in good health. Sample: PBMCs. The rearrangement joins TRBV19 to TRBJ2-3; D is perhaps TRBD1 or TRBD2 (5 bases each). The CDR3 bases are TGTGCCAGTAGTATCGGGACGGGAACAGATACGCAGTATTTT. Translation gives CASSIGTGTDTQYF.